These 26 T cell receptor beta chains share one sample of origin, sequenced in a study of CD8 T cells in ankylosing spondylitis. One entry per CDR3 protein, called by TCRdb with MiXCR from the 5' RACE reads. The sample includes about 35,000 distinct CDR3 sequences, about 3% of them seen just once. Sequencing input: blood, either unsorted or a sorted T cell fraction (not recorded which). These receptors all come from a male donor with ankylosing spondylitis or in good health (not recorded which).

Many counts were recorded for this clonotype. This chain connects TRBV9 to TRBJ2-3; D is unresolved. The CDR3 extends over 12 amino acids. V gave up 0 bases and J gave up 6 bases, with 5 bases separating them. Germline V gene sequence: CDR1 SGDLS, CDR2 YYNGEE. The CDR3 DNA is TGTGCCAGCAGCGTAGATCTGGATACGCAGTATTTT. This codes for CASSVDLDTQYF.

This clonotype was counted many times. The chain employs TRBV9 and TRBJ2-2; D might be TRBD1 (5 bases). Germline assignment: CDR1 SGDLS and CDR2 YYNGEE. This CDR3 has 17 amino acids. V was cut by 0 bases and J by 3 bases, with 15 bases left in between. DNA for the CDR3: TGTGCCAGCAGCGTAGAGGTTGGGGCGCATGACACCGGGGAGCTGTTTTTT. Its protein product is CASSVEVGAHDTGELFF.

This clonotype was seen repeatedly, ten times or more. The CDR3 reads CASSAYSGTSGSQYF. The CDR3 bases are TGTGCCAGCAGCGCATACTCCGGGACTAGCGGCAGTCAGTACTTC. The gene calls are TRBV9 and TRBJ2-5, with TRBD2 matching over 11 bases. The ends lost 3 bases at V and 11 bases at J; junction bases unmatched: 12. This CDR3 comprises 15 residues. Germline V gene data show CDR1 as SGDLS and CDR2 as YYNGEE.

This clonotype was detected many times. The CDR3 reads CASSFSTETQYF. CDR3 bases: TGTGCCAGCAGTTTCAGTACGGAGACCCAGTACTTC. The chain combines TRBV27 with TRBJ2-5; D unresolved. This CDR3 spans 12 amino acids. CDR1 is MNHEY, CDR2 SMNVEV, per germline (reference sequence). V lost 3 bases and J lost 5, with 7 bases in between.

This clonotype was counted only a few times. The chain is built from TRBV9 and TRBJ2-5; TRBD2 aligns across 7 bases. Germline V gene data show CDR1 as SGDLS and CDR2 as YYNGEE. The CDR3 has 14 amino acids. V dropped 4 bases and J dropped 3; count of bases not matched to a gene: 6. The CDR3 nucleotides read TGTGCCAGCAGCCCCCGGGCGGGAGAAGAGACCCAGTACTTC. It translates to CASSPRAGEETQYF.

This clonotype was detected many times. The V and J genes are TRBV9 and TRBJ2-3, with 14 bases fitting TRBD2. V lost 4 bases to trimming and J lost 6 bases; unmatched junction nucleotides: 19. This CDR3 is built from 20 residues. CDR1 SGDLS and CDR2 YYNGEE come from the germline V gene. This chain's CDR3 is CASSSTLGLAGAPAEDTQYF. CDR3 sequence (DNA): TGTGCCAGCAGCTCTACCCTGGGACTAGCGGGAGCCCCCGCTGAGGATACGCAGTATTTT.

This clonotype was recorded at least ten times. This sequence joins TRBV9 and TRBJ2-1; 10 positions agree with TRBD2. The CDR3 contains 13 residues. Germline V gene sequence: CDR1 SGDLS, CDR2 YYNGEE. Losses at the gene ends were 6 bases for V and 10 bases for J; bases not matched to a gene: 7. The DNA for the CDR3 is TGTGCCAGCACAGCTAGCGGGAGTCGCGAGCAGTTCTTC. Translation gives CASTASGSREQFF.

Ten or more counts support this clonotype. V usage is TRBV9 and J usage is TRBJ2-4; 8 nucleotides agree with TRBD2. The CDR3 length is 14 residues. V trimming: 3 bases; J trimming: 8 bases; junction bases outside the gene matches: 7. The germline V gene has CDR1 SGDLS and CDR2 YYNGEE. The CDR3 bases are TGTGCCAGCAGCGACCGGGACGGGGGGGACATTCAGTACTTC. Translating gives CASSDRDGGDIQYF.

This clonotype showed up many times. The chain has TRBV9 and TRBJ2-2; 7 nucleotides line up with TRBD1. CDR1 is SGDLS and CDR2 is YYNGEE in the germline V gene. This CDR3 region has 14 residues. The J segment lost 8 bases and the V segment lost 4 bases, leaving 8 bases of the junction unmatched. In DNA, the CDR3 is TGTGCCAGCAGCCCGAGGGGGCAGGGAGGGGAGCTGTTTTTT. Encoded protein: CASSPRGQGGELFF.

This clonotype was observed at least ten times. V and J are TRBV9 and TRBJ2-5, with unresolved D. Germline assignment: CDR1 SGDLS and CDR2 YYNGEE. V was shortened by 2 bases and J by 0 bases, with 2 bases between the two germline ends. This CDR3 comprises 12 residues. CDR3: CASSVDQETQYF. The CDR3 bases are TGTGCCAGCAGCGTGGACCAAGAGACCCAGTACTTC.

This clonotype was seen ten or more times. In DNA form, the CDR3 reads TGTGCCAGCAGCGTAGTGGGGGGGGCGGGGGATACGCAGTATTTT. Its translation: CASSVVGGAGDTQYF. This chain joins TRBV9 and TRBJ2-3, with D perhaps TRBD2 (7 bases). Per germline, CDR1 SGDLS and CDR2 YYNGEE. The CDR3 is made up of 15 amino acids. The V gene lost 0 bases and the J gene lost 6 bases, with 14 bases spanning the gap. The full variable domain, in which reference TRBV9 and TRBJ2-3 provide the parts outside the CDR3, is DSGVTQTPKHLITATGQRVTLRCSPRSGDLSVYWYQQSLDQGLQFLIQYYNGEERAKGNILERFSAQQFPDLHSELNLSSLELGDSALYFCASSVVGGAGDTQYFGPGTRLTVL.

There are many counts of this clonotype. CDR3 sequence reads: CASSVGLAGGQDEQFF. In DNA, the CDR3 is TGTGCCAGCAGCGTAGGATTAGCGGGAGGGCAAGATGAGCAGTTCTTC. This sequence joins TRBV9 and TRBJ2-1; TRBD2 agrees at 11 bases. The germline gives CDR1 SGDLS, CDR2 YYNGEE. Trimming removed 0 bases from V and 8 bases from J; junction bases left unmatched: 7. This CDR3 contains 16 residues. The full variable domain, rest sourced from reference TRBV9 and TRBJ2-1, is DSGVTQTPKHLITATGQRVTLRCSPRSGDLSVYWYQQSLDQGLQFLIQYYNGEERAKGNILERFSAQQFPDLHSELNLSSLELGDSALYFCASSVGLAGGQDEQFFGPGTRLTVL.

This clonotype was seen many times. CDR3 loop: CASSGRDRDRWKETQYF. DNA of the CDR3: TGTGCCAGCAGCGGCAGGGACCGGGACAGGTGGAAAGAGACCCAGTACTTC. V gene TRBV9 combines with J gene TRBJ2-5, with 8 bases that match TRBD1. V lost 3 bases and J lost 3; bases outside the gene matches: 13. Germline V lookup: CDR1 SGDLS, CDR2 YYNGEE. The CDR3 totals 17 residues.

The table lists this clonotype with many counts. V gene TRBV9 combines with J gene TRBJ2-2; 7 nucleotides line up with TRBD1. V lost 4 bases and J lost 8; bases outside the gene matches: 8. CDR1 and CDR2 from the germline V gene are SGDLS and YYNGEE. The CDR3 loop spans 14 amino acids. The CDR3 nucleotides read TGTGCCAGCAGCACCGACAGGGCAGGAGGGGAGCTGTTTTTT. It specifies CASSTDRAGGELFF.

This clonotype came up many times. The chain recombines TRBV9 with TRBJ2-1, with 11 bases aligning to TRBD2. V lost 2 bases and J lost 5; bases outside the gene matches: 6. The CDR3 is 16 amino acids. CDR1 and CDR2 (germline): SGDLS, YYNGEE. The CDR3 DNA reads as TGTGCCAGCAGCGTTCCCACTAGCGGGGGAAACAATGAGCAGTTCTTC. It is translated as CASSVPTSGGNNEQFF.

This clonotype was detected ten times or more. The V gene is TRBV9, the J gene TRBJ2-2; D perhaps matches TRBD2 (6 bases). The V end was cut by 0 bases, the J end by 5 bases, with 14 bases between. The CDR3 spans 16 residues. The germline V gene encodes CDR1 SGDLS and CDR2 YYNGEE. In nucleotides, the CDR3 is TGTGCCAGCAGCGTAGATGCAGGGAGGCGGACCGGGGAGCTGTTTTTT. It codes for CASSVDAGRRTGELFF.

Ten or more counts support this clonotype. Written as DNA, the CDR3 is TGTGCCAGCAGCGTAGAGACTAGCGGAGACAATGAGCAGTTCTTC. Protein sequence: CASSVETSGDNEQFF. The V gene is TRBV9, the J gene TRBJ2-1, with TRBD2 matching 9 bases. Per the germline V gene, CDR1 is SGDLS and CDR2 is YYNGEE. Trimming at V came to 0 bases and at J to 5 bases, leaving 3 bases not matched to a gene. This CDR3 is 15 amino acids long.

This clonotype showed up many times. The rearrangement joins TRBV9 to TRBJ1-2; maybe TRBD1 (5 bases). This CDR3 has 16 residues. The germline gives CDR1 SGDLS, CDR2 YYNGEE. V lost 1 base and J 2 bases, leaving 15 bases between the germline ends. The CDR3 bases are TGTGCCAGCAGCGTATCCCCGGGACCGACAAACTATGGCTACACCTTC. This encodes CASSVSPGPTNYGYTF.

At least ten counts were recorded for this clonotype. V usage is TRBV9 and J usage is TRBJ2-1, with D uncertain. Germline-derived CDR1 and CDR2 are SGDLS and YYNGEE. V gave up 0 bases and J gave up 9 bases, with 10 bases separating them. The CDR3 loop spans 13 amino acids. CDR3 nucleotide sequence: TGTGCCAGCAGCGTAGGTGTTTTTGCTGAGCAGTTCTTC. It specifies CASSVGVFAEQFF.

The table lists this clonotype with many counts. V and J are TRBV9 and TRBJ2-1; D may be TRBD2 (6 bases). With 3 bases removed from V and 9 bases from J, the gap between germline ends came to 19 bases. Germline CDR1 and CDR2: SGDLS and YYNGEE. The CDR3 sequence is 15 residues long. The CDR3 DNA sequence: TGTGCCAGCAGCGCCGCCGCGGGACGGGGATCTGAGCAGTTCTTC. This gives the protein CASSAAAGRGSEQFF. The variable domain in full, completed from reference TRBV9 and TRBJ2-1, reads DSGVTQTPKHLITATGQRVTLRCSPRSGDLSVYWYQQSLDQGLQFLIQYYNGEERAKGNILERFSAQQFPDLHSELNLSSLELGDSALYFCASSAAAGRGSEQFFGPGTRLTVL.

Ten or more counts support this clonotype. The chain couples TRBV9 to TRBJ2-2; 13 bases fit TRBD2. Trimming cost V 2 bases and J 7 bases; bases outside gene matches: 5. The CDR3 contains 16 residues. The V gene's germline CDR1 is SGDLS and CDR2 YYNGEE. CDR3 amino acids: CASSVGLAGVGGELFF. The CDR3 nucleotides are TGTGCCAGCAGCGTCGGACTAGCGGGGGTGGGCGGGGAGCTGTTTTTT. Filled out from reference TRBV9 and TRBJ2-2, the complete variable domain reads DSGVTQTPKHLITATGQRVTLRCSPRSGDLSVYWYQQSLDQGLQFLIQYYNGEERAKGNILERFSAQQFPDLHSELNLSSLELGDSALYFCASSVGLAGVGGELFFGEGSRLTVL.

This clonotype was detected many times. The genes are TRBV9 and TRBJ2-3; a possible D gene is TRBD2 (6 bases). The CDR3 length is 15 residues. V was shortened by 4 bases and J by 6 bases, with 18 bases between the two germline ends. The V gene's germline CDR1 is SGDLS and CDR2 YYNGEE. For the CDR3, the DNA is TGTGCCAGCAGCACCGTAGCGGCGGGCCGGGATACGCAGTATTTT. This gives the protein CASSTVAAGRDTQYF.

This clonotype has ten or more counts. The chain combines TRBV9 with TRBJ2-2, with D hard to call. The CDR3 extends over 14 amino acids. V was clipped by 5 bases and J by 0 bases, with 8 bases between them. Germline CDR1 SGDLS, CDR2 YYNGEE. The CDR3 DNA sequence: TGTGCCAGCAGGGTGGACGCGAACACCGGGGAGCTGTTTTTT. The encoded protein is CASRVDANTGELFF.

By sample fraction, this clonotype is medium-sized. The gene calls are TRBV19 and TRBJ1-1; D gene uncertain. CDR1 and CDR2 (germline): LNHDA, SQIVND (reference sequence). The CDR3 consists of 8 residues. The germline V and J ends were trimmed by 7 bases and 8 bases, with 2 bases remaining between them. CDR3 sequence reads: CASTEAFF. The CDR3 DNA follows: TGTGCCAGTACCGAAGCTTTCTTT.

Within the sample, this clonotype is medium-sized. The rearrangement uses TRBV9 and TRBJ2-1, with TRBD2 identical over 7 bases. The length of the CDR3 is 16 residues. Germline CDR1 and CDR2: SGDLS and YYNGEE. The V and J ends lost 3 bases and 0 bases, in that order; junction bases with no gene match: 6. The CDR3 DNA is TGTGCCAGCAGCGCCCTATGGACTAGCTCCTACAATGAGCAGTTCTTC. Protein product: CASSALWTSSYNEQFF.

This clonotype was recorded many times. The chain carries TRBV9 and TRBJ1-5; D unclear. Between the trimmed V and J ends, which lost 0 bases and 2 bases, there was a span of 9 bases. This CDR3 has 15 amino acids. Germline assignment: CDR1 SGDLS and CDR2 YYNGEE. The CDR3 loop reads CASSVGTLGNQPQHF. The CDR3 DNA follows: TGTGCCAGCAGCGTAGGGACCTTAGGCAATCAGCCCCAGCATTTT.